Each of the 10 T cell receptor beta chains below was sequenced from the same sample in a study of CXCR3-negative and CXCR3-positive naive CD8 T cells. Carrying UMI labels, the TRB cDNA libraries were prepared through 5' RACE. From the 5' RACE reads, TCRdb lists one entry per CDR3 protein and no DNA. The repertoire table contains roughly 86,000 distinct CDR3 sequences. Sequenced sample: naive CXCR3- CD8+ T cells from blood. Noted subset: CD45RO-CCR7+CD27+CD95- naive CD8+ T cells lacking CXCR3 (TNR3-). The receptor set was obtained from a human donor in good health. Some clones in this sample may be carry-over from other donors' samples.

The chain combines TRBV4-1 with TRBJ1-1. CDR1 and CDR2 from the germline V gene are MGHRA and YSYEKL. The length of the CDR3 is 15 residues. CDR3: CASSPRGGLDTEAFF.

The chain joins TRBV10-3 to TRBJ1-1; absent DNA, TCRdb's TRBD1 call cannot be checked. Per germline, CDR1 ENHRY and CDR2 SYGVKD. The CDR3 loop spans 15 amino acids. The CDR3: CAISESGLMGGEAFF.

CDR3 sequence reads: CASSIIGYNEQFF. The chain couples TRBV19 to TRBJ2-1. The germline V gene encodes CDR1 LNHDA and CDR2 SQIVND (reference sequence). The CDR3 runs 13 residues.

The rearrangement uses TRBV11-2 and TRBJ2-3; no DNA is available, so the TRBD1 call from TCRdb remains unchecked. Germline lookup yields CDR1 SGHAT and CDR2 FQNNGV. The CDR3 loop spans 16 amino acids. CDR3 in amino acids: CASSPHSGVPTDTQYF.

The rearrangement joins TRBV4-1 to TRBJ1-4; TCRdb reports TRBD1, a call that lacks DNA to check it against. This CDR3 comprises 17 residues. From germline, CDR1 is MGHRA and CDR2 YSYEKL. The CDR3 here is CASSQDTRGLTNEKLFF.

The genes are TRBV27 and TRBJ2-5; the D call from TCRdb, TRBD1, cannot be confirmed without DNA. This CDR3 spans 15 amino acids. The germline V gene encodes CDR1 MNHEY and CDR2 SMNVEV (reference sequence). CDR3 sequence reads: CASSLGVRGIETQYF.

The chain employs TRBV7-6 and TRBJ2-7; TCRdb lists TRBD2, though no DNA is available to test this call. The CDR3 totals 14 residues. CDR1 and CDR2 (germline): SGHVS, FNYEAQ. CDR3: CASSRGGSIYEQYF.

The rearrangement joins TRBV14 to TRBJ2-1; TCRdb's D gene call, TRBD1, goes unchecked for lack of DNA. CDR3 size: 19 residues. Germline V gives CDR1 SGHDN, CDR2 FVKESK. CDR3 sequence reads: CASSPLSSGGSPKYNEQFF.

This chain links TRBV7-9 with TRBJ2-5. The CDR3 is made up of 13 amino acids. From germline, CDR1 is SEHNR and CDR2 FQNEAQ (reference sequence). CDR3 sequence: CASSHRPEETQYF.

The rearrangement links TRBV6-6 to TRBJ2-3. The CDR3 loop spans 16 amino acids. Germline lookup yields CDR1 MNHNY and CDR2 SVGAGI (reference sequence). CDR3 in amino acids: CASSYLVGASTDTQYF.